The clone carrying this T cell receptor (beta chain) appeared a few times. Antigen unknown. This CDR3 is built from 13 residues. Germline CDR1 reads WNHNN; CDR2 reads SYGVQD (reference sequence). Trimming cost V 2 bases and J 3 bases, with 5 bases left between them. These data belong to a study of OX40 agonist ivuxolimab in advanced cancers. Study at large: Partial response was recorded in three patients: one hepatocellular carcinoma and two cutaneous melanoma cases. Findings and limits, study-wide: Nonresponders included some who also had low normalized T-cell clonal expansion. The CD4+ and CD8+ T cells in the blood had expanded clonally by week 6 at 0.1 to 3.0 mg/kg.

Profiled with immunoSEQ multiplex PCR; TCRdb holds only in-frame clones, not every one. This table holds over 70,000 clones, under 80% found once. The origin of this receptor is an adult with an advanced solid tumor such as melanoma, head and neck, liver or kidney cancer. The sequencing used CD4+ or CD8+ T cells sorted from blood, collected in a trial of the OX40 agonist ivuxolimab. The chain employs TRBV10-1 and TRBJ1-5; no clear D gene. The CDR3, as DNA: TGCGCCAGCAGTGAGAAGCCCAATCAGCCCCAGCATTTT. Translating it yields CASSEKPNQPQHF.